A selection of T cell receptor beta chains follows, all from one sample in a study of blood T cell repertoires in COVID-19. TCRdb's copy holds only in-frame clones and misses some; the assay was immunoSEQ multiplex PCR. The sample yields roughly 260,000 clones, approximately 90% seen once. The sample was PBMCs or T cells enriched from blood (not recorded which). The receptor set was obtained from a woman aged 18 to 35 who had recovered from COVID-19. CDR3s include the opening cysteine and the closing phenylalanine or tryptophan. The order of the fields is CDR3 length, V gene, CDR3 protein.

>16|TRBV7-6
CASSTVAGEYQETQYF
>15|TRBV7-9
CASSLAGALHYGYTF
>13|TRBV7-2
CASSSLSTDTQYF
>12|TRBV18
CASSPRGDEQFF
>19|TRBV10-3
CAISRPGTSGRASYNEQFF
>12|TRBV10-3
CAIGPGDTEAFF
>13|TRBV11-1
CASSLEGGYGYTF
>16|TRBV14
CASSQDLNQIGETQYF
>17|TRBV7-7
CASSRTVGAGGLNEQFF
>16|TRBV6-5
CASSYWTGGVAYEQYF
>16|TRBV5-1
CASSLTGGAGANVLTF
>15|TRBV15
CATSRDLSREETQYF
>12|TRBV7-6
CASSPLSGEQYF
>15|TRBV7-9
CASSGPYSLGGELFF
>14|TRBV9
CASSARDRGYEQYF
>20|TRBV5-4
CASSNLQGPLRAPIDSPLHF
>13|TRBV10-3
CAIGSEGAYEQYF
>16|TRBV24-1
CATSDPTQGAVETQYF
>16|TRBV5-5
CASTFRRHSGNTEAFF
>15|TRBV6-5
CASGELAGVSDTQYF
>13|TRBV4-1
CASSQGGDRAYHF
>13|TRBV5-1
CASSLAWDSNQFF
>14|TRBV6-6
CASRHRGQTTEAFF
>12|TRBV6-1
CASSDDSYEQYF
>14|TRBV12-5
CASGFRTANSPLHF
>11|TRBV29-1
CSANEGNTIYF
>19|TRBV10-3
CAIKNSGRLDRIGTDTQYF
>13|TRBV5-4
CASSPAGLNEQFF
>16|TRBV11-1
CASSFTPSGGASEQFF
>16|TRBV7-7
CASSPGRLTVQETQYF
>14|TRBV3-1/TRBV3-2
CASSQVGGSEKLFF
>17|TRBV28
CASSGGQLFHSGNTIYF
>10|TRBV29-1
CSVADYGYTF
>15|TRBV6-5
CASSGTSGSGDTQYF
>11|TRBV7-9
CASSSETEAFF
>15|TRBV19
CASSIVGHSNQPQHF
>14|TRBV21-1
CASSKGPGVYEQYF
>16|TRBV11-3
CASSLEARGGTYEQYF
>15|TRBV19
CASRRDRVVGTEAFF
>15|TRBV24-1
CATSDPSGTTGELFF
>17|TRBV4-2
CASSQVGERGDSYEQYF
>12|TRBV6-5
CASRQGIGELFF
>15|TRBV18
CASSLDRGSGNTIYF
>14|TRBV3-1/TRBV3-2
CASSVDRVVPEAFF
>15|TRBV2
CASQFEGARTDTQYF
>15|TRBV14
CASSQDLGHIDEQYF
>16|TRBV27
CASSPRAGGPNQPQHF